The 4 T cell receptor beta chains reported below all come from one sample, sequenced in a study of PD-1 blockade in mismatch repair-deficient tumors. Repertoires were generated with immunoSEQ multiplex PCR, while TCRdb's copy carries only in-frame clones and drops some. Here the sample spans about 130,000 clones, approximately 91% being singletons. The sample in question was peripheral blood, obtained almost 74 weeks after starting pembrolizumab. The receptors were gathered from an adult with mismatch repair-deficient cancer.

V usage is TRBV29-1 and J usage is TRBJ1-1, with D unresolved. The V end lost 4 bases, the J end lost 3 bases, and 6 bases lay between the germline ends. This CDR3 has 11 amino acids. Germline V gene data show CDR1 as SQVTM and CDR2 as ANQGSEA. CDR3 sequence (DNA): TGCAGCGTTGTAACCCACACTGAAGCTTTCTTT. Its protein is CSVVTHTEAFF.

V is TRBV13 and J is TRBJ1-1, with a weak D call TRBD1 (5 bases). Looked up from germline, CDR1 is PRHDT and CDR2 is FYEKMQ (reference sequence). The germline V and J ends were trimmed by 2 bases and 5 bases, with 21 bases remaining between them. The CDR3 is 17 amino acids. CDR3 in amino acids: CASSLWGDAGPRTEAFF. The CDR3 coding sequence is TGTGCCAGCAGCTTATGGGGGGACGCAGGTCCGAGGACTGAAGCTTTCTTT.

The rearrangement joins TRBV7-9 to TRBJ2-5, with 7 bases aligning to TRBD2. CDR3 length equals 14 residues. After removal of 6 bases from V and 1 base from J, the junction contained 5 bases not matched to a gene. Per the germline V gene, CDR1 is SEHNR and CDR2 is FQNEAQ (reference sequence). The CDR3 sequence is CASRGASGQETQYF. The CDR3 nucleotides are TGTGCCAGCAGAGGAGCTAGCGGCCAAGAGACCCAGTACTTC.

The chain has TRBV30 and TRBJ2-7, with a weak D call TRBD1 (5 bases). V was trimmed by 0 bases and J by 0 bases, leaving 12 bases between them. CDR1 and CDR2 (germline): GTSNPN, SVGIG (reference sequence). This CDR3 contains 15 residues. The CDR3 DNA follows: TGTGCCTGGAGTGTGGGAAACCAGGGCTCCTACGAGCAGTACTTC. It yields the protein CAWSVGNQGSYEQYF. The variable domain in full, completed from reference TRBV30 and TRBJ2-7, reads SQTIHQWPATLVQPVGSPLSLECTVEGTSNPNLYWYRQAAGRGLQLLFYSVGIGQISSEVPQNLSASRPQDRQFILSSKKLLLSDSGFYLCAWSVGNQGSYEQYFGPGTRLTVT.